The 8 T cell receptor beta chains reported below all come from one sample, sequenced in a study of long-term antiretroviral therapy in people with HIV. Researchers ran immunoSEQ v3.0 at survey level. The assay was immunoSEQ multiplex PCR, and TCRdb's table has in-frame clones only and misses some. The table shows approximately 16,000 clones, with approximately 84% occurring only once. The sample consisted of unsorted PBMCs, taken roughly 1.3 years before starting antiretroviral therapy. These receptor sequences come from a man aged 30 to 39 with HIV.

The chain carries TRBV19 and TRBJ2-7; possibly TRBD2 for D (5 bases). V was shortened by 5 bases and J by 2 bases, with 13 bases between the two germline ends. From germline, CDR1 is LNHDA and CDR2 SQIVND (reference sequence). This CDR3 region has 14 residues. The CDR3 sequence is CASSLSGSAYEQYF. CDR3 DNA sequence: TGTGCCAGTAGTCTCAGCGGCTCTGCCTACGAGCAGTACTTC.

The V call is TRBV9, the J call TRBJ2-1; 13 bases line up with TRBD2. Unmatched junction bases numbered 5, after V lost 2 bases and J lost 9 bases. The germline V gene has CDR1 SGDLS and CDR2 YYNGEE. The CDR3 is 15 amino acids. CDR3 sequence (DNA): TGTGCCAGCAGCGTCCCGGGACTAGCGGGAACTGAGCAGTTCTTC. As protein: CASSVPGLAGTEQFF. Drawing the rest from reference TRBV9 and TRBJ2-1, the complete variable domain is DSGVTQTPKHLITATGQRVTLRCSPRSGDLSVYWYQQSLDQGLQFLIQYYNGEERAKGNILERFSAQQFPDLHSELNLSSLELGDSALYFCASSVPGLAGTEQFFGPGTRLTVL.

This clone counts as large (0.1 to 1%). V gene TRBV14 combines with J gene TRBJ2-7; D gene unclear. The CDR3 contains 13 residues. CDR1 and CDR2 (germline): SGHDN, FVKESK. Between the trimmed V and J ends, which lost 0 bases and 5 bases, there was a span of 8 bases. The CDR3 protein is CASSQDRYHEQYF. CDR3 nucleotides: TGTGCCAGCAGCCAAGACCGGTACCACGAGCAGTACTTC.

This clone showed up just a few times. The chain is built from TRBV7-9 and TRBJ2-7; TRBD1 aligns across 7 bases. The trim removed 5 bases at V and 2 bases at J, leaving 12 bases unmatched. CDR3 length: 16 amino acids. The germline CDR1 and CDR2 sequences are SEHNR and FQNEAQ (reference sequence). Here the CDR3 reads CASSPTLRDRPYEQYF. CDR3 in DNA: TGTGCCAGCAGCCCCACTCTGAGGGACAGACCCTACGAGCAGTACTTC.

This rearrangement joins TRBV7-9 to TRBJ1-1; unclear D gene. Trimming removed 2 bases from V and 11 bases from J, with 9 bases in between. Germline V gene lookup returns CDR1 SEHNR and CDR2 FQNEAQ (reference sequence). CDR3 length: 11 residues. CDR3 sequence: CASSLIAEAFF. The CDR3 nucleotides read TGTGCCAGCAGCTTAATCGCCGAGGCTTTCTTT.

This clone was observed once. The genes are TRBV2 and TRBJ1-3; D gene ambiguous. The CDR3 totals 15 residues. V was cut by 7 bases and J by 4 bases, with 17 bases left in between. Germline values: CDR1 SNHLY, CDR2 FYNNEI. The CDR3 sequence: CASNTGLKAGNTIYF. The CDR3 DNA sequence: TGTGCCAGCAATACCGGGCTTAAAGCAGGAAACACCATATATTTT.

This chain joins TRBV6-5 and TRBJ2-1; no definite D call. The ends were cut back, 10 bases at V and 2 bases at J, with 6 bases in the middle. Germline loops: CDR1 MNHEY, CDR2 SVGAGI. The CDR3 totals 11 residues. The CDR3 DNA is TGTGCCATTGGCCCCTACAATGAGCAGTTCTTC. Translated, it gives CAIGPYNEQFF.

This chain uses TRBV25-1 with TRBJ2-2; 8 bases agree with TRBD1. Germline V lookup: CDR1 MGHDK, CDR2 SYGVNS. The CDR3 has 15 residues. Trimming at V came to 3 bases and at J to 7 bases, leaving 7 bases not matched to a gene. CDR3 region: CASSETGAGNGELFF. Written as DNA, the CDR3 is TGTGCCAGCAGTGAGACAGGGGCGGGGAACGGGGAGCTGTTTTTT.